This T cell receptor (beta chain) originates from a study of cytomegalovirus exposure and HLA in healthy donors (dated by TCRdb to the late 2010s). Regarding the research as a whole: According to an earlier analysis of several hundred of the donors, 200 million or so T cells yielded roughly 110 million unique TCR beta sequences and roughly 280 Gb of sequence data. Around 320 gigabases of sequencing data and tens of millions of unique TCR sequences were included in an early release covering about 600 HLA-typed donors. Among the approximately 400 genotyped donors, approximately 81% belonged to the genetic ancestry cluster associated with self-reported Caucasian donors. The aim of the study was to test whether cataloging public T cell receptors could identify signatures of past pathogen exposure. Using immunosequencing, the study profiled T cell repertoires from about 620 subjects and related those repertoires to cytomegalovirus serostatus. Along with the approximately 700-subject first cohort, a separate validation cohort of some 130 different subjects was used. To predict cytomegalovirus infection status, the study brought together high-throughput TCR immunosequencing, statistical association of individual TCRs with disease status, and machine learning. In a later analysis, previously published TCR beta repertoires from 550 to 700 donors were re-analyzed and high-resolution HLA genotyping was added so that TCR occurrence patterns could be studied. Rather than drawing on any new phenotypic data, the later analysis identified candidate immune exposures from TCR beta sequences and the way those sequences occurred across donors. An earlier analysis of 500 to 750 of the donors applied high-throughput TCR beta sequencing to assess whether each TCR beta V gene segment acted as functional or pseudogenic. Donor age, sex, ethnicity and CMV serostatus were compiled together with the repertoire data. Genome-wide SNP genotypes for about 60% of the 666 donors were used in a later genetic analysis, which treated that subset as a discovery cohort. Every discovery cohort repertoire had been produced on one sequencing platform. Both class I and class II loci were covered by HLA typing, at four-digit resolution. The number of donors typed differed by locus, with 629-630 for A, B, C, DRB1 and DQB1, around 560 for DQA1, 600 to 610 for DPA1, and around 450 for DPB1. Several DR-DQ haplotypes were treated as single units for association and clustering because of strong linkage in the cohort. Among over 350 genotyped donors of the cohort, an average of approximately 230,000 unique TCR beta nucleotide sequences were sequenced per donor, 15% to 20% of them non-productive. General conclusions and limits of the study: Sequencing depth was assumed to be roughly uniform across donors in the presence/absence analyses, though that assumption may not hold. For the cohort, immune exposure information was limited to CMV serostatus. In vitro tests confirmed that three of the cytomegalovirus-associated TCR beta chains recognize cytomegalovirus antigens. HLA typing was unavailable for some donors at each locus, so association tests used only the typed subset. A cluster of highly shared sequence variants was judged likely to be a technical artifact of the sequencing pipeline. Because the 87-base-pair reads could not distinguish some IMGT-functional V segments, including TRBV6-2 and TRBV6-3, those segments were excluded. The classifier was reported to diagnose cytomegalovirus status with high specificity and sensitivity in both the original and validation cohorts. Compared with the roughly 670-donor mean, donors in an Asian-associated ancestry cluster had fewer N-insertions in productive TCRs, according to a later genetic analysis. A later analysis reported that several top co-occurrence clusters appeared linked to parvovirus B19, influenza, CMV and Epstein-Barr virus. A later analysis found that TCR association rates varied across HLA loci, with DRB1 alleles showing the most associated TCRs and HLA-C alleles the fewest. This cohort had only TCR beta chains sequenced, and the lack of alpha or paired-chain data limited which features could be detected. In a later analysis, most CMV-associated TCR beta chains were found to appear HLA-restricted, with HLA associations seemingly driven largely by CMV exposure. An earlier analysis of approximately 590 of the donors showed that most TCR beta V segments appeared in productive rearrangements either about 87% or about 30% of the time, which broadly matched IMGT annotations. Correlated functional status among segregating V segments might be attributable to linkage disequilibrium, but an unknown experimental factor could not be ruled out. The authors suggested that the approach could potentially be extended to other disease states and immunological phenotypes. When HLA alleles, especially DR and DQ, strongly co-occurred, attributing TCR associations to individual alleles was difficult. An association between a missense DCLRE1C variant and V-gene and J-gene trimming of TCR beta chains was found in a later genetic analysis and replicated in an independent cohort. Over 15 rarely observed V segments, including chromosome 9 orphons, were excluded from the earlier analysis of several hundred of the donors because counts were too low. At a false discovery rate of 0.05, a later analysis linked approximately 18,000 TCR beta sequences to specific HLA alleles. A further reported finding was that TCR beta sequences accurately predicted the HLA-A and HLA-B alleles for most subjects in the first cohort. A later analysis found that HLA-associated TCR beta chains were more clonally expanded and had lower generation probabilities than equally common non-associated chains. Most TCR sequences were observed very rarely across donors, whereas some public TCRs were present in many individuals. A total of roughly 160 TCR beta chains were listed by the study as associated with cytomegalovirus.

The library was made by the immunoSEQ multiplex PCR assay. For the multiplex PCR, a mixture combining 60 forward primers for TCR Vbeta segments and 13 reverse primers for TCR Jbeta segments was used. The CDR3 region of rearranged TCR beta genes was amplified from genomic DNA by a multiplex PCR assay. The Illumina HiSeq System was used to sequence the amplified TCR beta libraries as 87-base-pair reads. Under the source paper's analysis protocol: Across the roughly 700 repertoires, a later analysis counted tens of millions of unique TCR beta chains, roughly 11 million of which were shared by at least two donors. To remove PCR and sequencing errors, raw reads were error-corrected and collapsed into unique sequences using a nearest-neighbor algorithm that merged closely related sequences. Alignment of CDR3 sequences to IMGT reference sequences was used to assign V, D and J gene segments. For a sequence to be retained, a match of at least six nucleotides to both a V gene segment and a J gene segment was required. Rearrangements were called productive when the CDR3 lacked stop codons and stayed in frame with V and J; all others were non-productive. CDR3 was defined according to IMGT convention as the region running from the second conserved V-encoded cysteine to the conserved J-encoded phenylalanine. In an earlier analysis of more than 550 of the donors, sequences lacking an unambiguous match to a single V gene segment were excluded. In an earlier analysis of a few hundred of the donors, a V segment was called functional when productive rearrangements were above 56.7%, and segregating when the standard deviation between donors exceeded 5%. A statistical classification framework was built for diagnosing cytomegalovirus status from the catalog of TCR beta chain sequences. A later analysis assigned V and J genes by comparing TCR nucleotide sequences with IMGT/GENE-DB human TR gene sequences. Using the TCRdist pipeline, a later analysis assigned CDR3 sequences along with most-parsimonious VDJ recombination scenarios. In a later analysis, each TCR beta chain was defined by its CDR3 amino acid sequence together with its V-gene family, and reads lacking a unique V-gene family were excluded. In a later analysis, fewer than 600 highly shared, low-generation-probability nucleotide sequences were removed to address suspected cross-contamination and a sequencing artifact. In a later analysis, a clonal expansion index was calculated for each public chain from normalized within-repertoire ranks of inferred template counts. In a later analysis, generation probabilities were computed with a VDJ recombination model fitted to out-of-frame rearrangements, and the resulting probabilities were checked against IGoR. Hypergeometric tests were used in a later analysis to score TCR-TCR, TCR-HLA and TCR-CMV co-occurrence, with a repertoire-size bias correction applied to the TCR pairs. In a later analysis, false discovery rates were estimated by permuting HLA or CMV assignments 20 times. In a later analysis, co-occurring TCRs were grouped using DBSCAN, with TCRdist sequence similarity added in when clustering inside HLA-allele-positive subsets. For co-occurrence clustering, repertoires with fewer than 30,000 or more than 120,000 public chains were excluded, along with roughly 5 repertoires with anomalous nucleotide sharing. TCRdb took this table from immuneACCESS and kept in-frame rearrangements with V and J called. Such tables lack part of the clones; where checked against another copy, unresolved V genes explain under half of the gap, and the rest is unexplained. V, J and clone size reflect that table, while D and trimming were determined from the DNA. This sample holds more than 80,000 clones; 78% were observed only once. The ten largest clones add up to roughly 4.3% of the sample.

The cohort comprised more than 550 healthy bone marrow donors. All cohort members were sampled while nominally healthy, although unrecorded immune exposures were likely present. The donor was CMV seropositive and was included in the group of 250 to 300 seropositive cohort members. A peripheral blood sample was provided by each donor, and peripheral blood mononuclear cells were used for TCR beta sequencing. The Qiagen DNeasy Blood Extraction Kit was used to extract genomic DNA from the blood cell samples. In regard to this clone: Its antigen has not been determined. Base qualities are not provided; no much larger clone lies one nucleotide away.

V is pared back by 6 bases and J by 4 bases, with 18 bases lying between the germline termini. Looking up the germline V gene yields CDR1 MNHEY and CDR2 SVGAGI. Reading from cysteine to phenylalanine, the CDR3 counts 15 amino acids. CDR3 DNA only is kept here, 45 bases in frame from base 1. The source is a woman aged 40 to 50 in good health and CMV-seropositive. Sequencing was done on a sample of PBMCs. The chain links TRBV6-5 with TRBJ1-2; D gene: possibly TRBD1, on 5 matching bases. The sequenced DNA: TGTGCCAGCAGCCCTACCCGCGAACAGGTCTATGGCTACACCTTC. This is translated as CASSPTREQVYGYTF.